This paragraph covers one TCR beta chain sequence. Antigen specificity is unknown. What was amplified from RNA transcripts were TCR beta CDR3 regions. The study used the HTBI primer set for a first-round RT-PCR of the TCR CDR3. MiXCR, run by TCRdb on the multiplex PCR reads, gives a single entry per CDR3 protein. This sample has about 610,000 distinct CDR3 sequences, with approximately 14% found just once. The data derive from a study of T cells in Graves' hyperthyroidism and ophthalmopathy. Study conclusions and caveats: Ophthalmopathy was model-predicted a median approximately 6.4 months pre-onset. Most thyroid clonotypes expanded above 0.001 appeared in blood too.

Exclusion followed for patients with uncontrolled infection, other autoimmune disease, pregnancy or lactation. The PBMCs were taken from under 12 ml of fresh peripheral blood. This CDR3 spans 14 amino acids. Germline loops: CDR1 MDHEN, CDR2 SYDVKM. Deletions cut 6 bases from V and 6 bases from J, with 15 bases between. This clonotype was obtained from a woman aged 40 to 50 with Graves' ophthalmopathy. This chain connects TRBV28 to TRBJ1-5, with no clear D. The sample was blood. CDR3 sequence reads: CASSPTAYGQPQHF. In DNA form, the CDR3 reads TGTGCCAGCAGCCCAACCGCGTACGGTCAGCCCCAGCATTTT.